These T cell receptor beta chains were read from a single sample in a study of T-cell reconstitution after alpha-beta-depleted transplantation in children. TCRdb itself ran the PCR reads through MiXCR, one entry per CDR3 protein. The table records hundreds of thousands of distinct CDR3 sequences, 10% to 15% of them present only once. The source material was PBMCs, mostly from graft donor cells, sampled 360 days after TCRalphabeta/CD19-depleted stem cell transplant. The receptors come from a male patient aged 10 to 17 who had a stem cell transplant for acute myeloid leukemia, so the T cells may come from the graft donor. CDR3s include the opening cysteine and the closing phenylalanine or tryptophan.

v_call: TRBV5-1; cdr3_aa: CASSIGTTPYEQYF
v_call: TRBV6-1; cdr3_aa: CASSIGTSGRALSYEQYF
v_call: TRBV12-3/TRBV12-4; cdr3_aa: CASMLAGGYNEQFF
v_call: TRBV7-3; cdr3_aa: CASSRGGPSDTQYF
v_call: TRBV7-9; cdr3_aa: CASSLELSQETQYF
v_call: TRBV12-3/TRBV12-4; cdr3_aa: CASSLALIAKNIQYF
v_call: TRBV5-6; cdr3_aa: CASSLFSGTYGDTQYF
v_call: TRBV6-2/TRBV6-3; cdr3_aa: CASGWGGRAYTGELFF
v_call: TRBV20-1; cdr3_aa: CSARDSRQGILYEQYF
v_call: TRBV30; cdr3_aa: CAWSRISGRAHEQYF
v_call: TRBV12-3/TRBV12-4; cdr3_aa: CASSFGTVTYEQYF
v_call: TRBV6-2/TRBV6-3; cdr3_aa: CASSYTIGQGYNQPQHF
v_call: TRBV7-8; cdr3_aa: CASSLAGGRDEQYF
v_call: TRBV19; cdr3_aa: CASSIIWTGGHEQFF
v_call: TRBV7-2; cdr3_aa: CASSLEGWRTQYF
v_call: TRBV12-3/TRBV12-4; cdr3_aa: CASTRGVPGKATGQFF
v_call: TRBV5-1; cdr3_aa: CASSLRQGEDEQYF
v_call: TRBV4-2; cdr3_aa: CASSQHAGTGKSETQYF
v_call: TRBV7-2; cdr3_aa: CASSLAGFDYGYTF
v_call: TRBV6-1; cdr3_aa: CASSDFGEGWVAKNIQYF
v_call: TRBV11-2; cdr3_aa: CASSLSSSSGSLRPSYEQYF
v_call: TRBV5-1; cdr3_aa: CASSLAIAWSPDTQYF
v_call: TRBV4-3; cdr3_aa: CASSLGLAGELETQYF
v_call: TRBV9; cdr3_aa: CASSVAGGNGDTQYF
v_call: TRBV29-1; cdr3_aa: CSVEAMGGAGRPSYEQYF
v_call: TRBV15; cdr3_aa: CATSRDRTSGKGETQYF
v_call: TRBV5-1; cdr3_aa: CVSSLLSGRPLVYEQYF
v_call: TRBV4-3; cdr3_aa: CASSQALAGVETQYF
v_call: TRBV4-2; cdr3_aa: CASSQLLAGGIADTQYF
v_call: TRBV12-3/TRBV12-4; cdr3_aa: CASSSTSGRGPYEQYF
v_call: TRBV6-1; cdr3_aa: CASSTGQGVGTDTQYF
v_call: TRBV20-1; cdr3_aa: CSAEGQSYEQYF
v_call: TRBV28; cdr3_aa: CASSFSRQGRYEQYF
v_call: TRBV25-1; cdr3_aa: CASSVERGRNEQFF
v_call: TRBV2; cdr3_aa: CASRETSGKYEQYF
v_call: TRBV7-9; cdr3_aa: CASSFGQGAEGYTF
v_call: TRBV7-9; cdr3_aa: CASSSGLPYNEQFF
v_call: TRBV29-1; cdr3_aa: CSVEDIFSYEQYF
v_call: TRBV12-3/TRBV12-4; cdr3_aa: CASTGTGTAYEQYF
v_call: TRBV30; cdr3_aa: CAWSSMTGGWSEQYF
v_call: TRBV7-2; cdr3_aa: CASSLQLIAKNIQYF
v_call: TRBV12-3/TRBV12-4; cdr3_aa: CASALRGSGANVLTF